The 10 T cell receptor beta chains in this list originate from one sample, sequenced in a study of T cells after yellow fever vaccination. TCRdb re-called the 5' RACE reads through MiXCR, storing one row per CDR3 protein. This sample carries fewer than 500,000 distinct CDR3 sequences, 18% of them seen once, and the ten largest clones take roughly 19%. Source: PBMCs, taken before the yellow fever booster vaccination. These TCRs come from a man between 18 and 29 years old who received the YFV17D yellow fever vaccine.

This clonotype appeared many times. The rearrangement uses TRBV27 and TRBJ2-3, with no clear D. V was trimmed by 6 bases and J by 3 bases, leaving 4 bases between them. From germline, CDR1 is MNHEY and CDR2 SMNVEV (reference sequence). The CDR3 sequence is 11 residues long. As DNA, the CDR3 is TGTGCCAGCAGCAATACAGATACGCAGTATTTT. Amino acid sequence: CASSNTDTQYF.

This clonotype has a handful of counts. The chain recombines TRBV12-3 or TRBV12-4 with TRBJ1-2; the match to TRBD1 covers 10 bases. The trim removed 3 bases at V and 7 bases at J, leaving 5 bases unmatched. The length of the CDR3 is 14 residues. The CDR3: CASSFSGQGFGYTF. In DNA form, the CDR3 reads TGTGCCAGCAGTTTCTCGGGACAGGGGTTTGGCTACACCTTC.

There are a few counts of this clonotype. This chain links TRBV3-1 with TRBJ2-5; 8 bases match TRBD1. Losses at the gene ends were 3 bases for V and 5 bases for J; bases not matched to a gene: 14. This CDR3 comprises 17 residues. Germline CDR1 is LGHDT and CDR2 is YNNKEL (reference sequence). CDR3 in DNA: TGTGCCAGCAGCCACCGAACCATCCAGGGGGCAGGGGAGACCCAGTACTTC. The encoded protein is CASSHRTIQGAGETQYF.

This rearrangement joins TRBV20-1 to TRBJ2-3; 9 bases map to TRBD2. The germline V gene has CDR1 DFQATT and CDR2 SNEGSKA (reference sequence). This CDR3 contains 14 residues. V shed 5 bases and J 1 base; nucleotides not matched to a gene: 4. CDR3 DNA: TGCAGTGCTCACAGCGGGGGGCGCACAGATACGCAGTATTTT. Protein sequence: CSAHSGGRTDTQYF.

This clonotype was seen at least ten times. The V call is TRBV6-5, the J call TRBJ2-3, with 15 positions matching TRBD2. Germline values: CDR1 MNHEY, CDR2 SVGAGI. The J segment lost 1 base and the V segment lost 6 bases, leaving 5 bases of the junction unmatched. The CDR3 consists of 17 residues. CDR3 coding DNA: TGTGCCAGCAGCCGCGGGACTAGCGGGGGGCGCACAGATACGCAGTATTTT. This sequence encodes CASSRGTSGGRTDTQYF.

This chain joins TRBV6-5 and TRBJ2-1, with no clear D. CDR1 is MNHEY and CDR2 is SVGAGI in the germline V gene. The CDR3 runs 15 residues. V was trimmed by 6 bases and J by 6 bases, leaving 18 bases between them. CDR3 DNA: TGTGCCAGCAGGCCCCCGAGTAGGGTTGGCAATGAGCAGTTCTTC. Translated, it gives CASRPPSRVGNEQFF.

This clonotype has at least ten counts. This chain joins TRBV5-1 and TRBJ1-1; D perhaps matches TRBD1 (5 bases). Germline CDR1 is SGHRS and CDR2 is YFSETQ. Trimming removed 4 bases from V and 10 bases from J, with 14 bases in between. This CDR3 spans 12 amino acids. The CDR3 reads CASSDPGKAAFF. The CDR3 nucleotides are TGCGCCAGCAGCGATCCAGGGAAGGCAGCTTTCTTT.

The chain links TRBV28 to TRBJ2-1; a weak D match, TRBD2 (6 bases). The CDR3 contains 15 residues. Germline V gene lookup returns CDR1 MDHEN and CDR2 SYDVKM. V lost 3 bases to trimming and J lost 3 bases, with 12 bases between them. DNA of the CDR3: TGTGCCAGCAGTTTTTCAGCGGAGGGCTACAATGAGCAGTTCTTC. Amino acids: CASSFSAEGYNEQFF.

V gene TRBV12-3 or TRBV12-4 combines with J gene TRBJ2-2; D is unresolved. V shed 6 bases and J shed 7 bases, with 6 bases lying between them. This CDR3 spans 11 amino acids. CDR3 coding DNA: TGTGCCAGCAGGGCAATCGGGGAGCTGTTTTTT. It is translated as CASRAIGELFF.

This clonotype was seen only a few times. The rearrangement links TRBV27 to TRBJ2-2; TRBD1 might be the D (5 bases). In germline, CDR1 is MNHEY, CDR2 SMNVEV (reference sequence). The V gene lost 0 bases and the J gene lost 2 bases, with 13 bases spanning the gap. CDR3 size: 17 residues. CDR3 loop: CASSLSEAWGNTGELFF. CDR3 bases: TGTGCCAGCAGTTTATCGGAAGCTTGGGGCAACACCGGGGAGCTGTTTTTT.